This is a list of T cell receptor beta chains from one sample in a study of monozygotic twins with inflammatory bowel disease. From the 5' RACE reads, TCRdb lists one entry per CDR3 protein and no DNA. The sample includes 300,000 to 400,000 distinct CDR3 sequences. The sample taken for sequencing was blood. These receptors all come from a human donor with ulcerative colitis or Crohn's disease, or a healthy co-twin of an affected twin (not recorded which). CDR3s include the opening cysteine and the closing phenylalanine or tryptophan.

V gene: TRBV12-3/TRBV12-4; J gene: TRBJ2-6; CDR3 protein: CASSKHKGSGANVLTF
V gene: TRBV4-2; J gene: TRBJ2-5; CDR3 protein: CASSQGALGGPRNGQYF
V gene: TRBV20-1; J gene: TRBJ2-1; CDR3 protein: CSASLSGGPMYNEQFF
V gene: TRBV4-1; J gene: TRBJ2-1; CDR3 protein: CASSQGQGAPYNEQFF
V gene: TRBV20-1; J gene: TRBJ2-1; CDR3 protein: CSADTYNEQFF
V gene: TRBV12-3/TRBV12-4; J gene: TRBJ1-4; CDR3 protein: CASRNGGEKLFF
V gene: TRBV5-1; J gene: TRBJ1-6; CDR3 protein: CASSLAEGNSPLHF
V gene: TRBV6-5; J gene: TRBJ1-2; CDR3 protein: CASSYEAGNYGYTF
V gene: TRBV9; J gene: TRBJ1-1; CDR3 protein: CASSAGLGTEAFF
V gene: TRBV6-1; J gene: TRBJ2-1; CDR3 protein: CASSREQGISSYNEQFF
V gene: TRBV12-3/TRBV12-4; J gene: TRBJ2-3; CDR3 protein: CASSFHGGSSRVTQYF
V gene: TRBV20-1; J gene: TRBJ2-5; CDR3 protein: CSARDFGGGRVGTQYF
V gene: TRBV29-1; J gene: TRBJ2-1; CDR3 protein: CSVVGGGAYNEQFF
V gene: TRBV6-1; J gene: TRBJ1-1; CDR3 protein: CASSPPGVPVQAFF
V gene: TRBV20-1; J gene: TRBJ1-1; CDR3 protein: CSATLGGDRGEAFF
V gene: TRBV20-1; J gene: TRBJ2-5; CDR3 protein: CSAVVFPLDITGETQYF
V gene: TRBV27; J gene: TRBJ1-1; CDR3 protein: CASTGGGTEAFF
V gene: TRBV7-2; J gene: TRBJ2-7; CDR3 protein: CASRPPTVNSYEQYF
V gene: TRBV5-1; J gene: TRBJ1-1; CDR3 protein: CASSLDWYTEAFF